This T cell receptor beta chain was recovered during a study of control samples from healthy donors and cancer patients. TCRdb keeps only in-frame clones here, not all; method: immunoSEQ multiplex PCR. Here the sample spans approximately 97,000 clones, roughly nine tenths being singletons. Germline loops: CDR1 KGHDR, CDR2 SFDVKD. V lost 4 bases and J 9 bases, leaving 12 bases between the germline ends. CDR3 length equals 13 residues. This receptor was obtained from a woman aged 18-29 years in good health. The sequencing input was blood. The chain couples TRBV24-1 to TRBJ1-5; D is perhaps TRBD1 (5 bases). CDR3: CATSDPARGPQHF. For the CDR3, the DNA is TGTGCCACCAGTGACCCTGCTAGGGGGCCCCAGCATTTT.